What follows are 20 T cell receptor beta chains derived from one specimen sequenced in a study of PD-1 blockade in mismatch repair-deficient tumors (dated by TCRdb to about 2017). Library construction relied on the immunoSEQ multiplex PCR assay. TCRdb carries this immuneACCESS record with in-frame sequences only. Its versions omit some clonotypes, under half of them owing to an unresolved V gene in the studies checked, with the rest unexplained. For this sample there are about 100,000 clones; approximately 83% appear just once. Approximately 6.8% of the sample is held by the ten biggest clonotypes. Sequences were derived from peripheral blood, sampled 36 weeks after starting pembrolizumab. All receptors derive from an adult with mismatch repair-deficient cancer.

This rearrangement joins TRBV27 to TRBJ1-1, with D possibly TRBD1 on 5 matching bases. There are 17 residues in the CDR3. CDR1 and CDR2 (germline): MNHEY, SMNVEV (reference sequence). Deletions cut 5 bases from V and 10 bases from J, with 29 bases between. This chain's CDR3 is CASSPGLRGVSRFVAFF. For the CDR3, the DNA is TGTGCCAGCAGTCCCGGCCTACGGGGGGTATCGAGATTTGTAGCTTTCTTT.

J is TRBJ2-1 and V is TRBV7-6; tentative D call: TRBD2 (7 bases). V lost 0 bases and J 9 bases, leaving 9 bases between the germline ends. Germline V lookup: CDR1 SGHVS, CDR2 FNYEAQ. The CDR3 length is 13 residues. CDR3 protein: CASSLAGGGEQFF. DNA for the CDR3: TGTGCCAGCAGCTTAGCGGGAGGGGGTGAGCAGTTCTTC.

The chain combines TRBV11-2 with TRBJ2-7; TRBD1 agrees at 7 bases. V dropped 0 bases and J dropped 4; count of bases not matched to a gene: 0. The CDR3 runs 13 residues. Germline V lookup: CDR1 SGHAT, CDR2 FQNNGV. Here the CDR3 DNA reads TGTGCCAGCAGCTTAGACAGGGGGTACGAGCAGTACTTC. Translated, it gives CASSLDRGYEQYF.

J is TRBJ1-1 and V is TRBV19; D is unclear. Trimming shortened V by 6 bases and J by 2 bases, and 13 bases separated the two germline ends. The CDR3 totals 14 residues. In germline, CDR1 is LNHDA, CDR2 SQIVND (reference sequence). CDR3 in DNA: TGTGCCAGTAGCGTCCGTGAGATTAACACTGAAGCTTTCTTT. Translating gives CASSVREINTEAFF.

Only one count was recorded for this clone. The chain recombines TRBV5-1 with TRBJ2-6; D is ambiguous. The CDR3 is made up of 14 amino acids. V was shortened by 2 bases and J by 1 base, with 4 bases between the two germline ends. Germline CDR1 and CDR2: SGHRS and YFSETQ. CDR3 amino acids: CASSFGSGANVLTF. CDR3 DNA: TGCGCCAGCAGCTTCGGGTCTGGGGCCAACGTCCTGACTTTC.

Worth noting for this clone: The sample contains more than one DNA sequence encoding this CDR3. Here the CDR3 DNA reads TGTGCCAGCAGCCGGGACAGGAACTATGGCTACACCTTC. As protein: CASSRDRNYGYTF. V and J are TRBV28 and TRBJ1-2, with 8 bases fitting TRBD1. In germline, CDR1 is MDHEN, CDR2 SYDVKM. The junction had 2 bases not matched to a gene; V was cut back by 6 bases and J by 2 bases. This CDR3 contains 13 residues.

The chain links TRBV7-2 to TRBJ1-1; D possibly corresponds to TRBD1 (5 bases). V lost 4 bases to trimming and J lost 7 bases, with 10 bases between them. CDR1 is SGHTA and CDR2 is FQGNSA in the germline V gene. This CDR3 is built from 12 residues. This CDR3 is CASSWGGGEAFF. The CDR3 DNA is TGTGCCAGCAGCTGGGGGGGTGGTGAAGCTTTCTTT.

J is TRBJ2-5 and V is TRBV27, with D possibly TRBD1 on 6 matching bases. This CDR3 is 15 amino acids long. CDR1 and CDR2 from the germline V gene are MNHEY and SMNVEV (reference sequence). The V gene lost 7 bases and the J gene lost 4 bases, with 19 bases spanning the gap. DNA of the CDR3: TGTGCCAGCAAACGGTCCCGGGACAACGTAGAGACCCAGTACTTC. Amino acids: CASKRSRDNVETQYF.

The sample holds one count of this clone. The rearrangement links TRBV6-1 to TRBJ1-2, with no clear D. V was trimmed by 0 bases and J by 6 bases, leaving 11 bases between them. CDR3 length: 14 amino acids. The germline CDR1 and CDR2 sequences are MNHNS and SASEGT. The CDR3 reads CASSEAGRVNGYTF. CDR3 coding DNA: TGTGCCAGCAGTGAAGCCGGGCGGGTTAATGGCTACACCTTC.

The table lists this clone with a few counts. The chain links TRBV19 to TRBJ1-4, with 10 bases matching TRBD1. V shed 5 bases and J 5 bases; nucleotides not matched to a gene: 5. Germline CDR1 reads LNHDA; CDR2 reads SQIVND (reference sequence). This CDR3 region has 15 residues. The CDR3: CASSGRTGGNEKLFF. Here the CDR3 DNA reads TGTGCCAGTAGTGGACGGACAGGGGGGAATGAAAAACTGTTTTTT.

The rearrangement joins TRBV27 to TRBJ2-5; tentatively, D is TRBD1 (6 bases). Trimming left V 3 bases short and J 4 bases short, with 12 bases between. The CDR3 has 14 residues. Germline V CDR1 and CDR2: MNHEY, SMNVEV (reference sequence). This CDR3 is CASSLAGAGETQYF. For the CDR3, the DNA is TGTGCCAGCAGTTTGGCAGGGGCCGGAGAGACCCAGTACTTC.

This sequence joins TRBV30 and TRBJ1-1, with 7 nucleotides matching TRBD1. There are 13 residues in the CDR3. The germline V gene encodes CDR1 GTSNPN and CDR2 SVGIG (reference sequence). V lost 5 bases, J lost 6 bases, and 9 bases stayed unmatched. This chain's CDR3 is CAWGEGAGPEAFF. CDR3 bases: TGTGCCTGGGGGGAGGGGGCCGGTCCTGAAGCTTTCTTT.

V and J are TRBV15 and TRBJ1-2, with no clear D. The germline gives CDR1 LNHNV, CDR2 YYDKDF (reference sequence). V was shortened by 0 bases and J by 4 bases, with 3 bases between the two germline ends. CDR3 length equals 12 residues. The CDR3 loop reads CATSRDPYGYTF. In DNA, the CDR3 is TGTGCCACCAGCAGAGATCCCTATGGCTACACCTTC.

As to this clone: In the same sample, other DNA sequences code for this CDR3. CDR3 bases: TGCGCCAGCAGCTTGGACGGGGGACCTACCTACGAGCAGTACTTC. Translation: CASSLDGGPTYEQYF. The J gene is TRBJ2-7, the V gene TRBV5-1, with TRBD2 as a possible D gene (6 bases). The germline V gene has CDR1 SGHRS and CDR2 YFSETQ. Trimming cost V 0 bases and J 2 bases, with 12 bases left between them. CDR3 size: 15 residues.

This clone was found many times. The CDR3 DNA follows: TGTGCCAGCAGCTCCCTACTAGCGGGGACCTACGAGCAGTACTTC. Translating it yields CASSSLLAGTYEQYF. The chain uses TRBV5-6 and TRBJ2-7, with 10 bases that match TRBD2. Germline V CDR1 and CDR2: SGHDT, YYEEEE. This CDR3 is built from 15 residues. The J segment lost 2 bases and the V segment lost 3 bases, leaving 5 bases of the junction unmatched.

The rearrangement joins TRBV5-1 to TRBJ2-7; D ambiguous. V was shortened by 4 bases and J by 1 base, with 15 bases between the two germline ends. The CDR3 totals 15 residues. CDR1 is SGHRS, CDR2 YFSETQ, per germline. The CDR3 region has the DNA TGCGCCAGCAGCGCGTCCGTCGTTGGATCCTACGAGCAGTACTTC. Its protein product is CASSASVVGSYEQYF.

The chain uses TRBV7-2 and TRBJ2-1; 8 bases match TRBD2. The CDR3 length is 15 residues. With 5 bases clipped from V and 6 bases from J, the junction kept 9 bases outside the gene matches. Germline V CDR1 and CDR2: SGHTA, FQGNSA. The DNA for the CDR3 is TGTGCCAGCAGCCCAGGACTAGCTCTCGGCAATGAGCAGTTCTTC. Translating gives CASSPGLALGNEQFF. The complete variable domain, with remaining parts taken from reference TRBV7-2 and TRBJ2-1, reads GAGVSQSPSNKVTEKGKDVELRCDPISGHTALYWYRQSLGQGLEFLIYFQGNSAPDKSGLPSDRFSAERTGGSVSTLTIQRTQQEDSAVYLCASSPGLALGNEQFFGPGTRLTVL.

V is TRBV7-9 and J is TRBJ1-2; the D gene is possibly TRBD1 (6 bases). The CDR3 is 14 amino acids. Trimming shortened V by 5 bases and J by 2 bases, and 12 bases separated the two germline ends. Per the germline V gene, CDR1 is SEHNR and CDR2 is FQNEAQ (reference sequence). The CDR3 DNA reads TGTGCCAGCAGCCAGGTGGACAGAAACTATGGCTACACCTTC. Translation gives CASSQVDRNYGYTF.

The gene calls are TRBV6-6 and TRBJ1-1; D uncertain. The CDR3 is 13 amino acids. Trimming took off 3 bases at V and 0 bases at J, with 5 bases between the two ends. Germline V CDR1 and CDR2: MNHNY, SVGAGI (reference sequence). CDR3 amino acids: CASSYLVNTEAFF. In DNA form, the CDR3 reads TGTGCCAGCAGTTATTTAGTGAACACTGAAGCTTTCTTT.

The chain carries TRBV6-6 and TRBJ1-1, with D unresolved. The V gene's germline CDR1 is MNHNY and CDR2 SVGAGI (reference sequence). This CDR3 has 12 residues. The V gene lost 7 bases and the J gene lost 1 base, with 7 bases spanning the gap. The CDR3 region is CASTRGNTEAFF. In DNA, the CDR3 is TGTGCCAGCACGCGGGGGAACACTGAAGCTTTCTTT.